What follows are 25 T cell receptor beta chains derived from one specimen sequenced in a study of blood T cell repertoires in COVID-19. TCRdb keeps only in-frame clones here, not all; method: immunoSEQ multiplex PCR. The table lists 300,000 to 400,000 clones, less than 90% of them singletons. Material for sequencing was peripheral blood. The receptors stem from an older woman with COVID-19, enrolled during active disease.

This chain connects TRBV6-5 to TRBJ2-7, with 10 bases aligning to TRBD1. The CDR3 runs to 13 residues. Trimming cost V 5 bases and J 6 bases; bases outside gene matches: 4. CDR1 is MNHEY and CDR2 is SVGAGI in the germline V gene. CDR3 region: CASSHGTGVEQYF. The CDR3 DNA sequence: TGTGCCAGCAGTCACGGGACAGGGGTCGAGCAGTACTTC.

The chain joins TRBV6-5 to TRBJ1-4; possible D gene TRBD1, 6 bases. The ends were cut back, 3 bases at V and 6 bases at J, with 14 bases in the middle. The CDR3 length is 15 residues. The germline CDR1 and CDR2 sequences are MNHEY and SVGAGI. The CDR3 DNA reads as TGTGCCAGCAGTTATGGGTCGACAGGAGATGAAAAACTGTTTTTT. Amino acid sequence: CASSYGSTGDEKLFF.

The chain recombines TRBV7-5 with TRBJ1-2. TRBV7-5 is described as a pseudogene. The CDR3 sequence is 16 residues long. CDR3 DNA sequence: TGTGTCAGACCAACAAAAGGGGGGGCTGAGGACTATGGCTACACCTTC. The encoded protein is CVRPTKGGAEDYGYTF.

Concerning this clone itself: Other DNA variants within this sample encode the same CDR3. The chain recombines TRBV3-1 (or the pseudogene TRBV3-2) with TRBJ1-1, with 8 bases fitting TRBD1. CDR1 and CDR2 (germline): LGHDT, YNNKEL (reference sequence). With V trimmed by 0 bases and J by 4 bases, 4 bases remained unmatched. The CDR3 is made up of 15 amino acids. The CDR3 region is CASSQDGGTGTEAFF. The CDR3 nucleotides are TGTGCCAGCAGCCAAGACGGGGGGACAGGCACTGAAGCTTTCTTT.

The chain has TRBV27 and TRBJ2-3; 10 bases align to TRBD2. Unmatched junction bases numbered 13, after V lost 7 bases and J lost 3 bases. The length of the CDR3 is 17 residues. Germline V gene sequence: CDR1 MNHEY, CDR2 SMNVEV (reference sequence). CDR3 nucleotides: TGTGCCAGCACCTCCAAACGGAGCGGGGGGGCGACAGATACGCAGTATTTT. Its protein product is CASTSKRSGGATDTQYF.

V is TRBV3-1 (or the pseudogene TRBV3-2) and J is TRBJ1-1; D not resolved. CDR1 is LGHDT, CDR2 YNNKEL, per germline (reference sequence). The CDR3 covers 15 residues. V was pared by 8 bases and J by 5 bases, with 21 bases between. CDR3 region: CASSLLTDYRTEAFF. The CDR3 nucleotides are TGTGCCAGCTCACTCTTGACGGACTACCGTACTGAAGCTTTCTTT.

The genes are TRBV5-4 and TRBJ2-2, with 10 positions matching TRBD2. Germline loops: CDR1 SGHNT, CDR2 YYREEE (reference sequence). The CDR3 extends over 16 amino acids. Losses at the gene ends were 2 bases for V and 6 bases for J; bases not matched to a gene: 7. The CDR3 region is CASSLDRSGGAGELFF. The CDR3 bases are TGTGCCAGCAGCTTAGATCGAAGCGGGGGGGCCGGGGAGCTGTTTTTT.

The chain joins TRBV29-1 to TRBJ2-2; 10 bases agree with TRBD1. This CDR3 has 13 amino acids. Germline V gene lookup returns CDR1 SQVTM and CDR2 ANQGSEA. V gave up 6 bases and J gave up 6 bases; unmatched junction bases: 4. CDR3 sequence reads: CSVDRGRAGELFF. The CDR3 nucleotides read TGCAGCGTAGACAGGGGGCGCGCCGGGGAGCTGTTTTTT.

This chain joins TRBV13 and TRBJ2-3; 13 nucleotides line up with TRBD2. Losses at the gene ends were 5 bases for V and 3 bases for J; bases not matched to a gene: 5. The germline V gene encodes CDR1 PRHDT and CDR2 FYEKMQ (reference sequence). CDR3 length: 16 amino acids. In DNA, the CDR3 is TGTGCCAGCAGCGAACTAGCGGGGGGGCGAACAGATACGCAGTATTTT. Encoded protein: CASSELAGGRTDTQYF.

The rearrangement joins TRBV3-1 (or the pseudogene TRBV3-2) to TRBJ1-2; 7 bases are a match to TRBD1. The CDR3 covers 15 residues. V shed 2 bases and J 6 bases; nucleotides not matched to a gene: 9. In germline, CDR1 is LGHDT, CDR2 YNNKEL (reference sequence). The CDR3 loop is CASSQTGEVSDGYTF. CDR3 coding DNA: TGTGCCAGCAGCCAAACAGGGGAGGTTTCGGATGGCTACACCTTC.

The chain recombines TRBV7-3 with TRBJ2-1; 11 bases fit TRBD2. V lost 6 bases, J lost 2 bases, and 3 bases stayed unmatched. The length of the CDR3 is 15 residues. Germline CDR1 and CDR2: SGHTA and FQGTGA. Here the CDR3 DNA reads TGTGCCAGCAGACCTAGCGGGGGGACCTACAATGAGCAGTTCTTC. Translating gives CASRPSGGTYNEQFF.

The chain is built from TRBV4-1 and TRBJ2-7; D is perhaps TRBD1 (6 bases). Germline values: CDR1 MGHRA, CDR2 YSYEKL. The CDR3 is made up of 16 amino acids. Between the trimmed V and J ends, which lost 0 bases and 2 bases, there was a span of 14 bases. The CDR3 nucleotides are TGCGCCAGCAGCCAAGATCCGACAGGCCTACCCTACGAGCAGTACTTC. It yields the protein CASSQDPTGLPYEQYF.

This chain connects TRBV6-5 to TRBJ2-7; 15 nucleotides align to TRBD2. Per the germline V gene, CDR1 is MNHEY and CDR2 is SVGAGI. V lost 3 bases, J lost 7 bases, and 4 bases stayed unmatched. The CDR3 runs 15 residues. CDR3 sequence (DNA): TGTGCCAGCAGTTATGGGACTAGCGGGGGGCGAGAGCAGTACTTC. As protein: CASSYGTSGGREQYF.

V is TRBV18 and J is TRBJ1-5, with 7 bases identical to TRBD1. Trimming cost V 4 bases and J 3 bases; bases outside gene matches: 3. The CDR3 totals 14 residues. Per the germline V gene, CDR1 is KGHSH and CDR2 is LQKENI. CDR3 DNA: TGTGCCAGCTCACGGGGACAGTCCAATCAGCCCCAGCATTTT. Translating it yields CASSRGQSNQPQHF.

This clone was detected only a few times. This chain connects TRBV5-4 to TRBJ1-4, with a possible D match to TRBD1 (5 bases). The germline CDR1 and CDR2 sequences are SGHNT and YYREEE (reference sequence). Trimming removed 0 bases at V and 6 bases at J, with 18 bases between. There are 17 residues in the CDR3. The DNA of the CDR3 is TGTGCCAGCAGCTTGGGAGGTTCAGGGACTGGCGATGAAAAACTGTTTTTT. The encoded protein is CASSLGGSGTGDEKLFF.

This sequence joins TRBV9 and TRBJ2-1; 9 nucleotides match TRBD2. CDR1 and CDR2 (germline): SGDLS, YYNGEE. Trimming cost V 0 bases and J 15 bases; bases outside gene matches: 10. CDR3 length: 14 amino acids. In nucleotides, the CDR3 is TGTGCCAGCAGCGTAGTTCGAAGCGGGGGGATTGGGTTCTTC. The encoded protein is CASSVVRSGGIGFF.

This chain joins TRBV6-5 and TRBJ1-2; 7 bases align to TRBD1. CDR3 length: 13 residues. V was pared by 6 bases and J by 7 bases, with 8 bases of the junction left unmatched. Germline loops: CDR1 MNHEY, CDR2 SVGAGI. This CDR3 is CASRPDRDGGYTF. Written as DNA, the CDR3 is TGTGCCAGCAGGCCAGACAGGGACGGTGGCTACACCTTC.

J is TRBJ1-1 and V is TRBV11-3; a possible D gene is TRBD1 (6 bases). The CDR3 covers 15 residues. The ends were cut back, 5 bases at V and 0 bases at J, with 13 bases in the middle. Germline CDR1 and CDR2: SGHNT and YENEEA. CDR3 residues: CASSGQRIMNTEAFF. The CDR3 DNA is TGTGCCAGCAGCGGACAGCGGATAATGAACACTGAAGCTTTCTTT.

This CDR3 reads CASSWTTGPNYGYTF. CDR3 bases: TGTGCCAGCAGTTGGACGACAGGGCCCAACTATGGCTACACCTTC. This sequence joins TRBV6-5 and TRBJ1-2, with 7 positions matching TRBD1. CDR3 length equals 15 residues. The V segment lost 4 bases and the J segment 2 bases; nucleotides outside the gene matches: 7. Germline V lookup: CDR1 MNHEY, CDR2 SVGAGI.

V gene TRBV3-1 (or the pseudogene TRBV3-2) combines with J gene TRBJ1-2; TRBD1 aligns across 9 bases. Unmatched junction bases numbered 8, after V lost 4 bases and J lost 2 bases. The germline V gene has CDR1 LGHDT and CDR2 YNNKEL (reference sequence). The CDR3 loop spans 16 amino acids. CDR3 DNA sequence: TGTGCCAGCAGCCTCATAGGGGACAGGGAGAACTATGGCTACACCTTC. Its translation is CASSLIGDRENYGYTF.

CDR3 protein: CASSSPDRGRNTEAFF. CDR3 sequence (DNA): TGCGCCAGCAGCTCCCCGGACAGGGGACGGAACACTGAAGCTTTCTTT. The rearrangement uses TRBV5-1 and TRBJ1-1, with TRBD1 matching 9 bases. With V trimmed by 3 bases and J by 1 base, 7 bases remained unmatched. Germline-derived CDR1 and CDR2 are SGHRS and YFSETQ. This CDR3 has 16 amino acids.

CDR3: CASSQGPAGVNTGELFF. The CDR3 DNA sequence: TGTGCCAGCAGCCAAGGACCAGCGGGGGTTAACACCGGGGAGCTGTTTTTT. V and J are TRBV3-1 (or the pseudogene TRBV3-2) and TRBJ2-2; 8 nucleotides match TRBD2. V gave up 1 base and J gave up 2 bases; unmatched junction bases: 6. The CDR3 is made up of 17 amino acids. Germline assignment: CDR1 LGHDT and CDR2 YNNKEL (reference sequence).

CDR3 in amino acids: CASSLYNEQFF. The CDR3 region has the DNA TGTGCCAGCAGTCTCTACAATGAGCAGTTCTTC. V and J are TRBV28 and TRBJ2-1; no firm D call. The CDR3 runs 11 residues. Germline-derived CDR1 and CDR2 are MDHEN and SYDVKM. Trimming pared 5 bases from V and 3 bases from J, leaving 2 bases between.

The V and J genes are TRBV3-1 (or the pseudogene TRBV3-2) and TRBJ2-7; 7 bases match TRBD2. The germline gives CDR1 LGHDT, CDR2 YNNKEL (reference sequence). V shed 0 bases, J shed 2 bases, and the junction held 13 bases outside the gene matches. This CDR3 is built from 18 residues. The CDR3 DNA reads as TGTGCCAGCAGCCAAGAGGGGGGGAGACCTCATCTCCCCTACGAGCAGTACTTC. It is translated as CASSQEGGRPHLPYEQYF.

J is TRBJ2-7 and V is TRBV5-1, with a weak D call TRBD1 (6 bases). The CDR3 length is 15 residues. V lost 3 bases and J 2 bases, leaving 15 bases between the germline ends. CDR1 and CDR2 (germline): SGHRS, YFSETQ. In DNA form, the CDR3 reads TGCGCCAGCAGCTCCCCGACAGGCAACCCCTACGAGCAGTACTTC. Translating it yields CASSSPTGNPYEQYF.